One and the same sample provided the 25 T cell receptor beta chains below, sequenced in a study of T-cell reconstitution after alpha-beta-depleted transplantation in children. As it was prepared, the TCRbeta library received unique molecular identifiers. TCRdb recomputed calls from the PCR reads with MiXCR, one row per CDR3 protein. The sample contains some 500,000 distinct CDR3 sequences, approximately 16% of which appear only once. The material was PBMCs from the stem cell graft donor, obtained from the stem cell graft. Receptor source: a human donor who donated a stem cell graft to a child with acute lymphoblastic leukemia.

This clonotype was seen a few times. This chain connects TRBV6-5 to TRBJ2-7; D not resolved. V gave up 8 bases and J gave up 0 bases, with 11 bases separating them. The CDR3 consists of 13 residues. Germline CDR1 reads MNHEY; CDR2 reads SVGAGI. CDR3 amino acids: CASVRVSSYEQYF. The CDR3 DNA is TGTGCCAGCGTCCGGGTATCCTCCTACGAGCAGTACTTC.

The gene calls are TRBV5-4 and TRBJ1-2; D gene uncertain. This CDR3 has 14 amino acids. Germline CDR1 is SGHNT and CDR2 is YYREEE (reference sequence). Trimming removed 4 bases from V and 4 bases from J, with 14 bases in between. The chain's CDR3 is CASSLPTSFYGYTF. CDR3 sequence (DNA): TGTGCCAGCAGCCTACCCACAAGCTTCTATGGCTACACCTTC.

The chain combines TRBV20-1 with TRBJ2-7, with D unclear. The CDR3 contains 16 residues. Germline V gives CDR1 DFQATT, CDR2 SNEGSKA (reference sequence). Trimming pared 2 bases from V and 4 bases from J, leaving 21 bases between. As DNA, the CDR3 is TGCAGTGCTAGACCTGTCGGACGTGGCTTGCTATACGAGCAGTACTTC. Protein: CSARPVGRGLLYEQYF.

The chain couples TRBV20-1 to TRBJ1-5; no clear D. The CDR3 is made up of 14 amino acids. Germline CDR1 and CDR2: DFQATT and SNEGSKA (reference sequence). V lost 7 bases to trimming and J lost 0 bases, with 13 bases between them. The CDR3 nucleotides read TGCAGTGTTCTGGACGCCTATAGCAATCAGCCCCAGCATTTT. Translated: CSVLDAYSNQPQHF.

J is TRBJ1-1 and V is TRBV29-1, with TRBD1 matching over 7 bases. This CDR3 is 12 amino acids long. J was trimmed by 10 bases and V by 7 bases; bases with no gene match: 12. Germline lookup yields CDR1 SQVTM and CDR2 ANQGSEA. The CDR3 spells CSGINQGGAAFF. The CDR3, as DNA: TGCAGCGGAATTAACCAGGGGGGCGCAGCTTTCTTT.

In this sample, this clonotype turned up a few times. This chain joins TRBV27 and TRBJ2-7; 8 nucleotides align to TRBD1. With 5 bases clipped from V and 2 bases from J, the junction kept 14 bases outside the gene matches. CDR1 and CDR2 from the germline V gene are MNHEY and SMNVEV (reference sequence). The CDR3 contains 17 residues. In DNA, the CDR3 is TGTGCCAGCAGTCAAAGATTGACAGGGGCAATCACCTACGAGCAGTACTTC. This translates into CASSQRLTGAITYEQYF.

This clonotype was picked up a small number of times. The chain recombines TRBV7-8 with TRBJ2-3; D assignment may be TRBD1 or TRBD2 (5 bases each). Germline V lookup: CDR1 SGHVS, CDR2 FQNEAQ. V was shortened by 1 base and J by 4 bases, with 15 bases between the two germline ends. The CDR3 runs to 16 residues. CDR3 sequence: CASSLVGGRRPDTQYF. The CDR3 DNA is TGTGCCAGCAGCTTAGTTGGGGGACGGAGGCCAGATACGCAGTATTTT.

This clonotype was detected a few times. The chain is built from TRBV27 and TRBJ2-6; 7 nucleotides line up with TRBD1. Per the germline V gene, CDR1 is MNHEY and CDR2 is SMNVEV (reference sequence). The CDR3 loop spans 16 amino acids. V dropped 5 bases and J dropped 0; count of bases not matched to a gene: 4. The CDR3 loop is CASSRDRHSGANVLTF. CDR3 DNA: TGTGCCAGCAGTAGGGACAGACACTCTGGGGCCAACGTCCTGACTTTC.

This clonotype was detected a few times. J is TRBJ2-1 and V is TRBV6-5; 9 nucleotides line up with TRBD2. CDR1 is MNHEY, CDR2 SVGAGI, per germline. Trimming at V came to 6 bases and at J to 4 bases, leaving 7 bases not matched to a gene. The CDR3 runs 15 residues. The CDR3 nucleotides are TGTGCCAGCAGCTATAAGCGGGAGGATTACAATGAGCAGTTCTTC. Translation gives CASSYKREDYNEQFF.

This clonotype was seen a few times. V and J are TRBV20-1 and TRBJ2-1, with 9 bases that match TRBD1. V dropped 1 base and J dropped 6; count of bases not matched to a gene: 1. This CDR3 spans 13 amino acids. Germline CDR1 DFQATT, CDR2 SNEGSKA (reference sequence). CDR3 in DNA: TGCAGTGCTAGAGGGGACAGGGCCAATGAGCAGTTCTTC. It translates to CSARGDRANEQFF.

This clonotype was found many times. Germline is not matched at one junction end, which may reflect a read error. The CDR3 DNA follows: TGTGCCAGCAGCAGACAGGGGAGGGAGACCCAGTACTTC. Translating it yields CASSRQGRETQYF. The V gene is TRBV5-1, the J gene TRBJ2-5; 8 positions match TRBD1. Germline V gene sequence: CDR1 SGHRS, CDR2 YFSETQ. The CDR3 sequence is 13 residues long.

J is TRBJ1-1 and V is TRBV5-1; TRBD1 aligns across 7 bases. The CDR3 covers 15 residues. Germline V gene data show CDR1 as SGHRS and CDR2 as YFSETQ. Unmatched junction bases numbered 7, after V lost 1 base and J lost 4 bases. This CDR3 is CASSLFQGVITEAFF. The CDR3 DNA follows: TGCGCCAGCAGCTTGTTTCAGGGGGTGATCACTGAAGCTTTCTTT. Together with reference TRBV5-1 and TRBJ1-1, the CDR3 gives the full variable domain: KAGVTQTPRYLIKTRGQQVTLSCSPISGHRSVSWYQQTPGQGLQFLFEYFSETQRNKGNFPGRFSGRQFSNSRSEMNVSTLELGDSALYLCASSLFQGVITEAFFGQGTRLTVV.

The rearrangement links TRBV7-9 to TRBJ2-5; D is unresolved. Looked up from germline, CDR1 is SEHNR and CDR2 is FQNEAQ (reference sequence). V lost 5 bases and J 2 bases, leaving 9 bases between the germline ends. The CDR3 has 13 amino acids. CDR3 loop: CASSEQLQETQYF. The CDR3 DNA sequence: TGTGCCAGCAGCGAACAGCTTCAAGAGACCCAGTACTTC.

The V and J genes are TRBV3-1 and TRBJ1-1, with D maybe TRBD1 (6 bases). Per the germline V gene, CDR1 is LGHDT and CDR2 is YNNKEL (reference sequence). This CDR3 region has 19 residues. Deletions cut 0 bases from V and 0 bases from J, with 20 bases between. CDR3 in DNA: TGTGCCAGCAGCCAAGATCTGAACAGGGTAGACGGAATGAACACTGAAGCTTTCTTT. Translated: CASSQDLNRVDGMNTEAFF. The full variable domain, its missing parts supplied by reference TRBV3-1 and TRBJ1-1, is DTAVSQTPKYLVTQMGNDKSIKCEQNLGHDTMYWYKQDSKKFLKIMFSYNNKELIINETVPNRFSPKSPDKAHLNLHINSLELGDSAVYFCASSQDLNRVDGMNTEAFFGQGTRLTVV.

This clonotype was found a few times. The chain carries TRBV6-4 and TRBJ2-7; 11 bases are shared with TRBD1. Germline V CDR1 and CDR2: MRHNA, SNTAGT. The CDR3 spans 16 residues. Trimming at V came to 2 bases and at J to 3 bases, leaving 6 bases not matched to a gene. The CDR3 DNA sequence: TGTGCCAGCAGTGACAAATTGGGACAGGGGGACTACGAGCAGTACTTC. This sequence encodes CASSDKLGQGDYEQYF.

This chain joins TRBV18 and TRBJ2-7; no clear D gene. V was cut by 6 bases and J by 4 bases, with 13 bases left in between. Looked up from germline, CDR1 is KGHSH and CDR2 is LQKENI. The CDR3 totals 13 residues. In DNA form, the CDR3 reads TGTGCCAGCTCCCGGACCACGGGTTACGAGCAGTACTTC. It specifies CASSRTTGYEQYF.

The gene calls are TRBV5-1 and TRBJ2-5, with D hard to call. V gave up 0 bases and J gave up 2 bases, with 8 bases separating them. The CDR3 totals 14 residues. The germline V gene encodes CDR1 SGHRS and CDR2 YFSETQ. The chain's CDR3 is CASSLGLPQETQYF. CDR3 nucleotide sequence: TGCGCCAGCAGCTTGGGGCTTCCTCAAGAGACCCAGTACTTC.

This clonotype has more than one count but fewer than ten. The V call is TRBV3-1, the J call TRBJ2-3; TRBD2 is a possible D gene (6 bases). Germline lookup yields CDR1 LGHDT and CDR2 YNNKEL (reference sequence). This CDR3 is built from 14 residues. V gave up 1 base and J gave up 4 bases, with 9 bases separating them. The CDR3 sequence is CASSQGPGADTQYF. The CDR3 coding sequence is TGTGCCAGCAGCCAAGGCCCGGGGGCAGATACGCAGTATTTT.

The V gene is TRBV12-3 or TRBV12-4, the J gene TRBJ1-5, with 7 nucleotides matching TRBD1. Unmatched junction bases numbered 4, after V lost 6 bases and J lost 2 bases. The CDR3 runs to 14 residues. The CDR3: CASRSTGGNQPQHF. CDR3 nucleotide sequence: TGTGCCAGCAGGTCAACAGGGGGCAATCAGCCCCAGCATTTT.

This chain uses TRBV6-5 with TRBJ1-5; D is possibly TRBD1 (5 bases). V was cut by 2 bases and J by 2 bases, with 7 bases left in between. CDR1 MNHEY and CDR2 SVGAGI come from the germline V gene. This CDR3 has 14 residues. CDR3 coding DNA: TGTGCCAGCAGTTACGGGGACCGCAATCAGCCCCAGCATTTT. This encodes CASSYGDRNQPQHF.

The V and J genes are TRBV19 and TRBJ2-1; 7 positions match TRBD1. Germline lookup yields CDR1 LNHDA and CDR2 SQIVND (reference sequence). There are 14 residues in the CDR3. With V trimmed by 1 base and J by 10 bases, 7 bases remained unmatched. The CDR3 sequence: CASSIGQGTGEQFF. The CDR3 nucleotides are TGTGCCAGTAGTATAGGACAGGGTACTGGGGAGCAGTTCTTC.

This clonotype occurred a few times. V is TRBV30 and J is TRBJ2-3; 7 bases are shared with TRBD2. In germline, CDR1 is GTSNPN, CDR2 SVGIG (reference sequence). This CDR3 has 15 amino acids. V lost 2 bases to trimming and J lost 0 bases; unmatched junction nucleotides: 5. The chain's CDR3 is CAWSREVTSTDTQYF. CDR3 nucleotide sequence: TGTGCCTGGAGTCGGGAGGTAACTAGCACAGATACGCAGTATTTT. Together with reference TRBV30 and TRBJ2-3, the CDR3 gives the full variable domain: SQTIHQWPATLVQPVGSPLSLECTVEGTSNPNLYWYRQAAGRGLQLLFYSVGIGQISSEVPQNLSASRPQDRQFILSSKKLLLSDSGFYLCAWSREVTSTDTQYFGPGTRLTVL.

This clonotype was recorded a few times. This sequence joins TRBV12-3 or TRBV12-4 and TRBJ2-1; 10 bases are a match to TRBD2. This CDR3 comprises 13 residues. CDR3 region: CADRASGSDEQFF. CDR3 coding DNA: TGTGCTGATCGGGCTAGCGGGAGCGATGAGCAGTTCTTC.

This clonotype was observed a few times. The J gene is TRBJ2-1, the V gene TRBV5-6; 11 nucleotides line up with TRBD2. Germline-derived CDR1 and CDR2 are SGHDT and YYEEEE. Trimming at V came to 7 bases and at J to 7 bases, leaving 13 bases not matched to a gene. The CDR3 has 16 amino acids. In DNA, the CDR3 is TGTGCCAGCTCACCCTCACTAGCGGGGGCTTGGAATGAGCAGTTCTTC. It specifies CASSPSLAGAWNEQFF.

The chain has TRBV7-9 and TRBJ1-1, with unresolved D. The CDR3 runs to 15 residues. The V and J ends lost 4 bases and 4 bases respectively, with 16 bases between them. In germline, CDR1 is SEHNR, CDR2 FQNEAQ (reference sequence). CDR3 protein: CASSYRSGEGTEAFF. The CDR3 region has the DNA TGTGCCAGCAGCTACCGCTCAGGTGAGGGCACTGAAGCTTTCTTT.